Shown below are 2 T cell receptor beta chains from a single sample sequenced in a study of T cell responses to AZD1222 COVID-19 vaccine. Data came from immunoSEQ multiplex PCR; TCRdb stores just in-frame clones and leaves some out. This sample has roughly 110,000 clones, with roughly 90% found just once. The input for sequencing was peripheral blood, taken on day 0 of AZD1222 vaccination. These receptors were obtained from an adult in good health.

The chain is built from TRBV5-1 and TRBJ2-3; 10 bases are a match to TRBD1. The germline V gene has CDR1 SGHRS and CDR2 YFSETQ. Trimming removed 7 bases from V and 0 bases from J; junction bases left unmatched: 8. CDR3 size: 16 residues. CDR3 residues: CASRDRGQGSTDTQYF. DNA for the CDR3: TGCGCCAGCCGGGACAGGGGCCAAGGTAGCACAGATACGCAGTATTTT.

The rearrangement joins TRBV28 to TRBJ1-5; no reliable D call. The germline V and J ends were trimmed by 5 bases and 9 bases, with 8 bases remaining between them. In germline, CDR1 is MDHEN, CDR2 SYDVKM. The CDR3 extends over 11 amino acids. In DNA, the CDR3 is TGTGCCAGCAGTCCTATTGGGCCCCAGCATTTT. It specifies CASSPIGPQHF.